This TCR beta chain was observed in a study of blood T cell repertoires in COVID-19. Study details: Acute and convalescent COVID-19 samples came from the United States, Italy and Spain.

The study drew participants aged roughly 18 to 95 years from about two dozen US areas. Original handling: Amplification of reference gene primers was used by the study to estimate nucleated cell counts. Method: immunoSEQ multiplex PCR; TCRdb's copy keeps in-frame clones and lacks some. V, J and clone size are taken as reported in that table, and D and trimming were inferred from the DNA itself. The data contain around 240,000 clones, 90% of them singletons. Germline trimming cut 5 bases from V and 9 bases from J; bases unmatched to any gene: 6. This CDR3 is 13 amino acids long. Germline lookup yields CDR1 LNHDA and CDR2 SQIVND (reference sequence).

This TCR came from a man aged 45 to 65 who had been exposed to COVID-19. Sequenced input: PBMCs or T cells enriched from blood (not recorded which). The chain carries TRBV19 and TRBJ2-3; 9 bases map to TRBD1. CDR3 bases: TGTGCCAGTAGTGGGTCGGGGACAGGGACGCAGTATTTT. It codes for CASSGSGTGTQYF.